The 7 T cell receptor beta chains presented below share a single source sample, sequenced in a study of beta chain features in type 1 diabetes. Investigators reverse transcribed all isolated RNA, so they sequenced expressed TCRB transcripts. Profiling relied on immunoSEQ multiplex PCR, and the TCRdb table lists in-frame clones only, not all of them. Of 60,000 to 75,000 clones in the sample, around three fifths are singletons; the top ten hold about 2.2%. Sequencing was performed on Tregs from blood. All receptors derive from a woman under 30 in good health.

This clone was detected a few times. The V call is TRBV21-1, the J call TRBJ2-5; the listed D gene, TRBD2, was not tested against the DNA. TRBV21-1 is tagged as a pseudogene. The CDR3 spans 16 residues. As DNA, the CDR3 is TGTGCCAGCAGCCAGCTAGCGGGAGGGCCGGGGGAGACCCAGTACTTC. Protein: CASSQLAGGPGETQYF.

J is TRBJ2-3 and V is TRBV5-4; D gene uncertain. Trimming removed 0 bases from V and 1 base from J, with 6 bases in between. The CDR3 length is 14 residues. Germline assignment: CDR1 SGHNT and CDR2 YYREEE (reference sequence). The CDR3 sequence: CASSLDSRTDTQYF. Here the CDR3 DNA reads TGTGCCAGCAGCTTGGACAGCCGCACAGATACGCAGTATTTT. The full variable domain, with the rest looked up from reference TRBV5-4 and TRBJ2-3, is ETGVTQSPTHLIKTRGQQVTLRCSSQSGHNTVSWYQQALGQGPQFIFQYYREEENGRGNFPPRFSGLQFPNYSSELNVNALELDDSALYLCASSLDSRTDTQYFGPGTRLTVL.

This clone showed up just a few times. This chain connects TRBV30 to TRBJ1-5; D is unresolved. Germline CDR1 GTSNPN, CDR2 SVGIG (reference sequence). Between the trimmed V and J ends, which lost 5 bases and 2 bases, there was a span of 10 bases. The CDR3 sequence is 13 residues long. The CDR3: CAWAPMGNQPQHF. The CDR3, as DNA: TGTGCCTGGGCCCCTATGGGCAATCAGCCCCAGCATTTT.

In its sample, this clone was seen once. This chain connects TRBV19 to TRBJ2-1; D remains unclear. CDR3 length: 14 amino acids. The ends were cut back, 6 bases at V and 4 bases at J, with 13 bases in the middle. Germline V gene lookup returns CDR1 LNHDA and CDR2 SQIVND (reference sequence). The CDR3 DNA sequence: TGTGCCAGTAGCGCGGTCCTCGCGTACAATGAGCAGTTCTTC. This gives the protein CASSAVLAYNEQFF. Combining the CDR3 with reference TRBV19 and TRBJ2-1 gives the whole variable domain DGGITQSPKYLFRKEGQNVTLSCEQNLNHDAMYWYRQDPGQGLRLIYYSQIVNDFQKGDIAEGYSVSREKKESFPLTVTSAQKNPTAFYLCASSAVLAYNEQFFGPGTRLTVL.

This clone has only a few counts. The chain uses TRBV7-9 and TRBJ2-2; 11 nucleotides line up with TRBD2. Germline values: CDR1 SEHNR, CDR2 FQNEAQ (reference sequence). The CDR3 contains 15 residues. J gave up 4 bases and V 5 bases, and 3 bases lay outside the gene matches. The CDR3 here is CASSKTSGSTGELFF. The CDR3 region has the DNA TGTGCCAGCAGCAAAACTAGCGGGAGCACCGGGGAGCTGTTTTTT.

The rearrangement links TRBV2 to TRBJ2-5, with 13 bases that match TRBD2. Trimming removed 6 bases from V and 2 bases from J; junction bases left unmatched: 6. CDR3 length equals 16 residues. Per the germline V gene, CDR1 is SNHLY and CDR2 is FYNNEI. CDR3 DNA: TGTGCCAGCAGAGAGGGACTAGCGGGGAAACAAGAGACCCAGTACTTC. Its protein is CASREGLAGKQETQYF.

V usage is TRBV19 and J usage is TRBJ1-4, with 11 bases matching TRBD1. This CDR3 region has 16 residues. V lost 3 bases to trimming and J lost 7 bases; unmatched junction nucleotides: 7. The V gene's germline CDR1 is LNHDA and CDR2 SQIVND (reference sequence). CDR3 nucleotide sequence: TGTGCCAGTAGTATCCGCGGACAGGGGGCGCGTGAAAAACTGTTTTTT. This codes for CASSIRGQGAREKLFF.